This TCR beta chain was documented in a study of cytomegalovirus exposure and HLA in healthy donors. Study-wide context: Earlier sequencing of 150 million to 200 million T cells yielded about 120 million unique TCR beta sequences. Broader study findings: HLA alleles were associated with some 16,000 TCR beta sequences in a later analysis at 0.05 false discovery rate. TRBV6-2, TRBV6-3 and other indistinguishable V segments were excluded. Sequencing likely produced, as an artifact, a cluster of highly shared sequence variants.

The PCR contained 60 Vbeta and 13 Jbeta primers. Only in-frame clones appear in the TCRdb table, and some are missing; sequencing was by immunoSEQ multiplex PCR. The repertoire has 95,000 to 150,000 clones, 81% of them found once; the top ten carry less than 2.5%. CDR1 is ENHRY and CDR2 is SYGVKD in the germline V gene. The CDR3 length is 13 residues. V lost 4 bases and J 7 bases, leaving 14 bases between the germline ends. Notes on this clone: Its cognate antigen is unknown.

The sequence was collected from a woman in her thirties or forties in good health and CMV-seronegative. The gene calls are TRBV10-3 and TRBJ2-7, with a tentative D call TRBD2 (5 bases). The sequenced sample was PBMCs. The CDR3 loop reads CAISADYAREQYF. CDR3 coding DNA: TGTGCCATCAGTGCAGACTACGCTCGGGAGCAGTACTTC.